This passage covers 4 T cell receptor beta chains from one sample sequenced in a study of OX40 agonist ivuxolimab in advanced cancers. Sequencing was performed with immunoSEQ multiplex PCR; in TCRdb, only in-frame clones are kept and a portion is missing. The sample comprises under 85,000 clones, about 85% of which are singletons, and about 0.83% rests with the top ten. The specimen comprised CD4+ or CD8+ T cells sorted from blood, sampled in a trial of the OX40 agonist ivuxolimab. The receptor set was obtained from an adult with an advanced solid tumor such as melanoma, head and neck, liver or kidney cancer.

This chain links TRBV5-5 with TRBJ1-5; no definite D call. V lost 4 bases, J lost 1 base, and 9 bases lay in between. The CDR3 runs to 14 residues. CDR1 SGHKS and CDR2 YYEKEE come from the germline V gene (reference sequence). CDR3 nucleotide sequence: TGTGCCAGCAGCACTATGGGGAGCAATCAGCCCCAGCATTTT. The encoded protein is CASSTMGSNQPQHF.

The chain couples TRBV5-5 to TRBJ1-4, with 7 bases matching TRBD1. This CDR3 has 15 amino acids. Germline CDR1 SGHKS, CDR2 YYEKEE (reference sequence). V was clipped by 4 bases and J by 0 bases; unmatched bases: 3. The CDR3 sequence: CASSPQGATNEKLFF. The CDR3 DNA reads TGTGCCAGCAGCCCCCAGGGGGCAACTAATGAAAAACTGTTTTTT. Full variable domain (outside the CDR3, taken from reference TRBV5-5 and TRBJ1-4): DAGVTQSPTHLIKTRGQQVTLRCSPISGHKSVSWYQQVLGQGPQFIFQYYEKEERGRGNFPDRFSARQFPNYSSELNVNALLLGDSALYLCASSPQGATNEKLFFGSGTQLSVL.

The chain links TRBV6-5 to TRBJ2-7; D perhaps matches TRBD2 (5 bases). V dropped 4 bases and J dropped 0 bases, with 10 bases sitting between them. This CDR3 contains 14 residues. CDR1 and CDR2 (germline): MNHEY, SVGAGI. DNA for the CDR3: TGTGCCAGCAGTTTAGGACTGGGCTCCTACGAGCAGTACTTC. Translating it yields CASSLGLGSYEQYF.

The chain uses TRBV4-2 and TRBJ1-5, with D uncertain. This CDR3 comprises 16 residues. The germline CDR1 and CDR2 sequences are LGHNA and YNFKEQ. The V end lost 8 bases, the J end lost 1 base, and 18 bases lay between the germline ends. CDR3 protein: CASQAGIGRSNQPQHF. The CDR3 DNA sequence: TGTGCCAGCCAGGCGGGCATCGGGAGAAGCAATCAGCCCCAGCATTTT.